This T cell receptor beta chain was retrieved from a study of OX40 agonist ivuxolimab in advanced cancers. Using immunoSEQ multiplex PCR, the repertoire was profiled, and TCRdb retains in-frame clones only, with some absent. Of about 80,000 clones in the sample, 90% are singletons; the top ten hold 1.5% to 2%. The sequence was collected from an adult with an advanced solid tumor such as melanoma, head and neck, liver or kidney cancer. Sequences were derived from CD4+ or CD8+ T cells sorted from blood, sampled in a trial of the OX40 agonist ivuxolimab.

The CDR3: CASSVGRGETQYF. The CDR3 region has the DNA TGTGCCAGCAGTGTCGGGCGAGGAGAGACCCAGTACTTC. The chain uses TRBV6-1 and TRBJ2-5, with D unclear. CDR3 length: 13 residues. Trimming took off 4 bases at V and 4 bases at J, with 10 bases between the two ends. Germline assignment: CDR1 MNHNS and CDR2 SASEGT.